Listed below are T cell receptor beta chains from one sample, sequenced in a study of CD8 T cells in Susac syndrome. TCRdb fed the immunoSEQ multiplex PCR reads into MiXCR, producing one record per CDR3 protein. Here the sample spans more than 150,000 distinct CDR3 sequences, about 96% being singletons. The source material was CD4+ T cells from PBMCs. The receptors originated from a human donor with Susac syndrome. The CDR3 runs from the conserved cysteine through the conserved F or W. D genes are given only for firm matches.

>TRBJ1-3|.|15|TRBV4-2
CASRLGPQAGNTIYF
TGTGCCAGCAGGCTAGGCCCCCAGGCTGGAAACACCATATATTTT
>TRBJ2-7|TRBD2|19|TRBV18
CASSNEVGRPSGRPHEQYF
TGTGCCAGCTCAAACGAGGTGGGGCGCCCGAGCGGGAGACCCCACGAGCAGTACTTC
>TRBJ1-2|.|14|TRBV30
CAWRDLELNYGYTF
TGTGCCTGGAGGGACCTCGAACTCAACTATGGCTACACCTTC
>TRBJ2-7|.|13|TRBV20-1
CSARAALSGEQYF
TGCAGTGCTAGAGCGGCCCTATCGGGGGAGCAGTACTTC
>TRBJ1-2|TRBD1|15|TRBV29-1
CSVEDVGGQGGGYTF
TGCAGCGTTGAAGATGTGGGGGGACAGGGGGGCGGCTACACCTTC
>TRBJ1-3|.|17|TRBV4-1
CASSQEPREAYGNTIYF
TGCGCCAGCAGCCAAGAGCCCAGGGAAGCTTATGGAAACACCATATATTTT
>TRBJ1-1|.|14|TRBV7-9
CASSLGLADTEAFF
TGTGCCAGCAGCTTAGGACTGGCGGACACTGAAGCTTTCTTT
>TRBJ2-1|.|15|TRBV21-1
CASGEPGPAGNEQFF
TGTGCCAGCGGGGAACCGGGACCAGCCGGGAATGAGCAGTTCTTC
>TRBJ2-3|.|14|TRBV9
CASSVGQSGDTQYF
TGTGCCAGCAGCGTAGGCCAGTCCGGAGATACGCAGTATTTT
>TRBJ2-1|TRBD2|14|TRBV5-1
CASSFSGDYNEQFF
TGCGCCAGCAGCTTTAGCGGGGACTACAATGAGCAGTTCTTC
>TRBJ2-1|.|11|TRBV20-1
CSEASYNEQFF
TGCAGTGAGGCTTCCTACAATGAGCAGTTCTTC
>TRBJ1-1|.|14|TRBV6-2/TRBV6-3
CASSSQGRETEAFF
TGTGCCAGCAGCTCCCAGGGGCGGGAAACTGAAGCTTTCTTT
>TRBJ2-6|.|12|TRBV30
CALVSGANVLTF
TGTGCCCTGGTATCCGGGGCCAACGTCCTGACTTTC
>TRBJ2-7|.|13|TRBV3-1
CASSQDRSPEQYF
TGTGCCAGCAGCCAAGATCGGAGTCCCGAGCAGTACTTC